This T cell receptor beta chain was obtained from a study of CD8+CD57+ T cells in acquired aplastic anemia. Germline lookup yields CDR1 SGHTA and CDR2 FQGNSA. This CDR3 has 14 amino acids. Between the trimmed V and J ends, which lost 6 bases and 2 bases, there was a span of 11 bases. Genomic DNA was employed as the template in profiling TCR beta VDJ and CDR3. In TCRdb, the reads were re-called with MiXCR into one record per CDR3 protein. This table has 180,000 or so distinct CDR3 sequences, over 40% appearing once. Sequencing was done on patients that had shown CD8+CD57+ cell expansion by flow cytometry. This clonotype has ten or more counts.

The material sequenced was sorted CD4+, CD8+, or CD8+CD57+ T cells (not recorded which) from PBMCs. The chain carries TRBV7-2 and TRBJ2-1, with D perhaps matching TRBD1 (5 bases). The clonotype was recovered from a human donor with aplastic anemia. The CDR3 sequence: CASSLTATYNEQFF. In nucleotides, the CDR3 is TGTGCCAGCAGTCTGACAGCGACCTACAATGAGCAGTTCTTC.